This TCR beta chain was profiled in a study of early T cells in non-severe SARS-CoV-2 infection. MiXCR, run by TCRdb on the 5' RACE reads, gives a single entry per CDR3 protein. The table lists about 92,000 distinct CDR3 sequences, 16% of them singletons. V dropped 4 bases and J dropped 4 bases, with 14 bases sitting between them. In germline, CDR1 is LNHDA, CDR2 SQIVND (reference sequence). The CDR3 has 15 residues. The V call is TRBV19, the J call TRBJ2-1; D is ambiguous. The material sequenced was whole blood. The source is an adult who was a healthcare worker with PCR-confirmed SARS-CoV-2 infection or an uninfected control (not recorded which). This CDR3 reads CASSTPAGWYNEQFF. The CDR3 DNA reads as TGTGCCAGTAGTACACCCGCCGGTTGGTACAATGAGCAGTTCTTC.